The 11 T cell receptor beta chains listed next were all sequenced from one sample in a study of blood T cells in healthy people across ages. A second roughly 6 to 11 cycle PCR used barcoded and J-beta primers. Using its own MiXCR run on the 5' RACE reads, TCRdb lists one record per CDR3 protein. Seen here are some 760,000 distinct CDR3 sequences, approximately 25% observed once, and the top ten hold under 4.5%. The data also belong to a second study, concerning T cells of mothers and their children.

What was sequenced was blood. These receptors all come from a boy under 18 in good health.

CDR3 nucleotides: TGCGCCAGCAGCTTGTTGAGCGGATCAGCCTACGAGCAGTACTTC. Its protein is CASSLLSGSAYEQYF. The V and J genes are TRBV5-1 and TRBJ2-5; weak D call: TRBD2 (5 bases). The J call may be faulty, since TRBJ2-7 better matches the DNA end. The CDR3 consists of 15 residues. From germline, CDR1 is SGHRS and CDR2 YFSETQ.

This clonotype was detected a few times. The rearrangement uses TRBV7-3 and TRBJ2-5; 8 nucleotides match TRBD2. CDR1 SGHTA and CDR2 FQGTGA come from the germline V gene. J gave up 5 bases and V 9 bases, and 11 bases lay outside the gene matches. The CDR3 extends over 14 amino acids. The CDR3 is CASPSSGGFETQYF. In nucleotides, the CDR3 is TGTGCCAGTCCCTCTTCGGGGGGGTTTGAGACCCAGTACTTC.

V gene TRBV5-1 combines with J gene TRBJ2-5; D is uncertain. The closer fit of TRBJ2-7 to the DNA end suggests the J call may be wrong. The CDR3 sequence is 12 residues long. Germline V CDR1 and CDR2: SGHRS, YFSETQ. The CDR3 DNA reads TGCGCCAGCAGCACGAGCGCTTACGAGCAGTACTTC. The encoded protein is CASSTSAYEQYF.

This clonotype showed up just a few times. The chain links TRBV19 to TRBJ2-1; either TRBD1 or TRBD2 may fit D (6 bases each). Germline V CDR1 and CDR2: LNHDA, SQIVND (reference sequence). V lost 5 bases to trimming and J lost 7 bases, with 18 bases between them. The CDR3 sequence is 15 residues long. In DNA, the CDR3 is TGTGCCAGTAGTGTTAGCGGCTACCAGGGGAATGAGCAGTTCTTC. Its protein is CASSVSGYQGNEQFF.

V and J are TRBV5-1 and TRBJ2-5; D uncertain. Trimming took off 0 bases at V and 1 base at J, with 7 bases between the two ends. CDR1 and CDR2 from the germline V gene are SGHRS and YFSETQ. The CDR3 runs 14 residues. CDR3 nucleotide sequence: TGCGCCAGCAGCTTGGAAGCCCGCCAAGAGACCCAGTACTTC. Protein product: CASSLEARQETQYF. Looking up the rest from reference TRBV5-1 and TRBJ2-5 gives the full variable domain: KAGVTQTPRYLIKTRGQQVTLSCSPISGHRSVSWYQQTPGQGLQFLFEYFSETQRNKGNFPGRFSGRQFSNSRSEMNVSTLELGDSALYLCASSLEARQETQYFGPGTRLLVL.

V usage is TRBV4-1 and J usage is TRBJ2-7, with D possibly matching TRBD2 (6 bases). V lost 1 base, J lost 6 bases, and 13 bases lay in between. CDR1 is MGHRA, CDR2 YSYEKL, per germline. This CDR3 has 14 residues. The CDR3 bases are TGCGCCAGCAGCCAAGTCGGGAGCGGAGCCGAGCAGTACTTC. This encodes CASSQVGSGAEQYF.

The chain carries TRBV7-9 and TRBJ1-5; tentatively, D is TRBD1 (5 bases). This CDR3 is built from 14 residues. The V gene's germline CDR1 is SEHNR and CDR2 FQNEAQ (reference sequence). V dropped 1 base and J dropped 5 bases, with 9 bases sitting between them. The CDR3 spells CASSLEQEHQPQHF. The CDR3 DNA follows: TGTGCCAGCAGCTTAGAACAGGAGCATCAGCCCCAGCATTTT. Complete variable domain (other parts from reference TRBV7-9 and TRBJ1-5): DTGVSQNPRHKITKRGQNVTFRCDPISEHNRLYWYRQTLGQGPEFLTYFQNEAQLEKSRLLSDRFSAERPKGSFSTLEIQRTEQGDSAMYLCASSLEQEHQPQHFGDGTRLSIL.

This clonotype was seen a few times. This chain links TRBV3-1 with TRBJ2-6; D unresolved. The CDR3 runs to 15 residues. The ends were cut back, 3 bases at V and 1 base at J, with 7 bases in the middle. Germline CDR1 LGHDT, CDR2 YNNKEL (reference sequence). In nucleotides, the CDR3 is TGTGCCAGCAGCCAGTTCTATTCTGGGGCCAACGTCCTGACTTTC. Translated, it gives CASSQFYSGANVLTF.

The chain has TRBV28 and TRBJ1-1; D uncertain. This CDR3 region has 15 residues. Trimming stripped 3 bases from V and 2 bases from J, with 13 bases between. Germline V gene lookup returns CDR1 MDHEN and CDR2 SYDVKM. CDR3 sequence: CASSFRPELNTEAFF. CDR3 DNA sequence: TGTGCCAGCAGTTTTAGGCCGGAGCTAAACACTGAAGCTTTCTTT. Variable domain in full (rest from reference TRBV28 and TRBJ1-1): DVKVTQSSRYLVKRTGEKVFLECVQDMDHENMFWYRQDPGLGLRLIYFSYDVKMKEKGDIPEGYSVSREKKERFSLILESASTNQTSMYLCASSFRPELNTEAFFGQGTRLTVV.

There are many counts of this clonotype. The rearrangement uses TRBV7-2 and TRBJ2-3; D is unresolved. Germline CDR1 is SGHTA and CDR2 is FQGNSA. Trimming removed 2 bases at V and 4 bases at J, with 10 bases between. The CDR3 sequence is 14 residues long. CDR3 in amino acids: CASSLLASPDTQYF. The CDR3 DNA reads TGTGCCAGCAGCTTATTAGCTAGTCCAGATACGCAGTATTTT.

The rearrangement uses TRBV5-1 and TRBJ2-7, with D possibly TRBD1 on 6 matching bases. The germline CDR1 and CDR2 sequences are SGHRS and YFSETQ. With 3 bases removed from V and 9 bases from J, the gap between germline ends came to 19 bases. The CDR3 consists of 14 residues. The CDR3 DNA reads TGCGCCAGCAGCTATGGACAGACCCAGGGCGGGCAGTACTTC. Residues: CASSYGQTQGGQYF. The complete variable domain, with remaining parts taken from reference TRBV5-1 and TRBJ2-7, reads KAGVTQTPRYLIKTRGQQVTLSCSPISGHRSVSWYQQTPGQGLQFLFEYFSETQRNKGNFPGRFSGRQFSNSRSEMNVSTLELGDSALYLCASSYGQTQGGQYFGPGTRLTVT.